What follows describes a single T cell receptor beta chain. The target antigen is unknown. This sample stems from a study of Graves' ophthalmopathy and Graves' hyperthyroidism. Study as a whole: Where ophthalmopathy was absent within 18 months of follow-up, hyperthyroidism was stable.

Notes on the study in general: Built on 13 signatures, a model told ophthalmopathy apart from stable hyperthyroidism with 85% to 90% sensitivity and roughly 81% specificity.

CDR1 and CDR2 (germline): DFQATT, SNEGSKA (reference sequence). V dropped 6 bases and J dropped 2 bases, with 10 bases sitting between them. The length of the CDR3 is 12 residues. Hyperthyroidism patients were newly diagnosed, ill under 2 months, and aged 18 to 65 years. Scientists amplified the TCR beta CDR3 regions from RNA transcripts. Investigators did first-round RT-PCR with HTBI primers, then second-round multiplex PCR. TCRdb independently ran MiXCR on the multiplex PCR reads; one entry per CDR3 protein. The profile covers around 1.1 million distinct CDR3 sequences, with less than 45% appearing a single time and 11% taken by the ten largest.

This rearrangement joins TRBV20-1 to TRBJ1-1; no clear D. The sequence came from an adult man with Graves' hyperthyroidism. The sequenced material came from peripheral blood or thyroid tissue (not recorded which). The CDR3 reads CSASISNTEAFF. Here the CDR3 DNA reads TGCAGTGCCTCCATAAGCAACACTGAAGCTTTCTTT.